These 25 T cell receptor beta chains came from one sample sequenced in a study of shared clonotypes between healthy human individuals. This table comes from immunoSEQ multiplex PCR, and its TCRdb copy is limited to in-frame clones, with some not included. The sample yields some 2.3 million clones, 93% seen once. Specimen: naive CD4+ T cells from PBMCs. Subset here: CD45RA+ positively selected. Source of these receptors: a young man in good health. Some clones in this sample may be carry-over from other donors' samples.

The table lists this clone with a count of one. Other DNA variants within this sample encode the same CDR3. The rearrangement joins TRBV11-2 to TRBJ2-7, with D possibly matching TRBD2 (5 bases). V lost 0 bases, J lost 5 bases, and 11 bases lay in between. CDR3 size: 14 residues. Germline CDR1 SGHAT, CDR2 FQNNGV. CDR3 region: CASSLDRGSDEQYF. CDR3 bases: TGTGCCAGCAGCTTAGATCGGGGTTCGGACGAGCAGTACTTC. The full variable domain, rest sourced from reference TRBV11-2 and TRBJ2-7, is EAGVAQSPRYKIIEKRQSVAFWCNPISGHATLYWYQQILGQGPKLLIQFQNNGVVDDSQLPKDRFSAERLKGVDSTLKIQPAKLEDSAVYLCASSLDRGSDEQYFGPGTRLTVT.

The chain employs TRBV7-2 and TRBJ2-5; 8 bases agree with TRBD1. Germline CDR1 reads SGHTA; CDR2 reads FQGNSA. This CDR3 region has 16 residues. Trimming at V came to 2 bases and at J to 1 base, leaving 6 bases not matched to a gene. CDR3 sequence reads: CASSLRPGGGQETQYF. CDR3 nucleotide sequence: TGTGCCAGCAGCTTAAGGCCAGGGGGCGGCCAAGAGACCCAGTACTTC.

The sample holds one count of this clone. J is TRBJ1-2 and V is TRBV6-1, with a tentative D call TRBD1 (5 bases). V lost 6 bases and J lost 4, with 12 bases in between. CDR3 length equals 13 residues. CDR1 MNHNS and CDR2 SASEGT come from the germline V gene. CDR3 nucleotides: TGTGCCAGCAGGGGCGACAGTTCCTATGGCTACACCTTC. Protein sequence: CASRGDSSYGYTF.

The CDR3 is CASSQEFFLVSLVGPQYF. The CDR3 DNA is TGCGCCAGCAGCCAAGAATTTTTTTTAGTCTCGTTAGTGGGTCCGCAGTATTTT. This chain links TRBV4-1 with TRBJ2-3, with unresolved D. The germline V gene encodes CDR1 MGHRA and CDR2 YSYEKL. The V end was cut by 0 bases, the J end by 10 bases, with 26 bases between. CDR3 size: 18 residues.

The chain couples TRBV28 to TRBJ2-7; TRBD1 might be the D (6 bases). CDR1 is MDHEN and CDR2 is SYDVKM in the germline V gene. Trimming shortened V by 7 bases and J by 6 bases, and 16 bases separated the two germline ends. This CDR3 contains 13 residues. The CDR3 loop is CASNLNRVPEQYF. In nucleotides, the CDR3 is TGTGCCAGCAATCTTAACAGGGTGCCCGAGCAGTACTTC. Full variable domain (missing parts from reference TRBV28 and TRBJ2-7): DVKVTQSSRYLVKRTGEKVFLECVQDMDHENMFWYRQDPGLGLRLIYFSYDVKMKEKGDIPEGYSVSREKKERFSLILESASTNQTSMYLCASNLNRVPEQYFGPGTRLTVT.

This chain connects TRBV5-4 to TRBJ1-2; D gene unclear. V dropped 0 bases and J dropped 3 bases, with 9 bases sitting between them. CDR3 size: 14 residues. Germline CDR1 reads SGHNT; CDR2 reads YYREEE (reference sequence). CDR3 in amino acids: CASSLGTVDYGYTF. The CDR3 bases are TGTGCCAGCAGCTTGGGTACAGTGGACTATGGCTACACCTTC.

The genes are TRBV5-4 and TRBJ1-1; D gene uncertain. Trimming removed 0 bases from V and 0 bases from J, with 12 bases in between. This CDR3 is 16 amino acids long. Germline V gives CDR1 SGHNT, CDR2 YYREEE (reference sequence). CDR3 in DNA: TGTGCCAGCAGCTTGGGCCAGCCTGCTATGAACACTGAAGCTTTCTTT. Protein product: CASSLGQPAMNTEAFF.

The chain joins TRBV20-1 to TRBJ1-1, with D unclear. V was clipped by 6 bases and J by 6 bases, with 8 bases between them. This CDR3 region has 10 residues. The germline CDR1 and CDR2 sequences are DFQATT and SNEGSKA (reference sequence). Written as DNA, the CDR3 is TGCAGTGCCACCGGCCCTGAAGCTTTCTTT. Protein: CSATGPEAFF.

The chain uses TRBV28 and TRBJ2-1, with D possibly being TRBD1 (6 bases). The CDR3 totals 17 residues. CDR1 is MDHEN and CDR2 is SYDVKM in the germline V gene. V was clipped by 2 bases and J by 6 bases, with 20 bases between them. The CDR3 DNA follows: TGTGCCAGCAGTTTACTGGGGGCAGCGCCCGAAACCAATGAGCAGTTCTTC. Encoded protein: CASSLLGAAPETNEQFF.

The chain links TRBV28 to TRBJ1-2, with D possibly being TRBD1 (5 bases). CDR1 is MDHEN and CDR2 is SYDVKM in the germline V gene. The CDR3 extends over 13 amino acids. Trimming cost V 3 bases and J 6 bases, with 11 bases left between them. In DNA, the CDR3 is TGTGCCAGCAGTTTTGGGACGGCAAATGGCTACACCTTC. As protein: CASSFGTANGYTF.

The rearrangement uses TRBV7-3 and TRBJ2-1, with D unclear. Between the trimmed V and J ends, which lost 2 bases and 8 bases, there was a span of 16 bases. Germline CDR1 reads SGHTA; CDR2 reads FQGTGA. The CDR3 totals 15 residues. CDR3 protein: CASSLEQRTFHEQFF. The DNA of the CDR3 is TGTGCCAGCAGCTTAGAACAGAGGACCTTCCATGAGCAGTTCTTC.

V gene TRBV28 combines with J gene TRBJ2-5, with D unclear. The ends were cut back, 2 bases at V and 2 bases at J, with 6 bases in the middle. CDR1 and CDR2 (germline): MDHEN, SYDVKM. This CDR3 has 13 residues. The DNA for the CDR3 is TGTGCCAGCAGTTTACCGCGGCAAGAGACCCAGTACTTC. It codes for CASSLPRQETQYF.

This chain uses TRBV19 with TRBJ2-5, with TRBD1 as a possible D gene (5 bases). There are 14 residues in the CDR3. V gave up 6 bases and J gave up 1 base, with 12 bases separating them. From germline, CDR1 is LNHDA and CDR2 SQIVND (reference sequence). CDR3 residues: CASRDRQSQETQYF. In nucleotides, the CDR3 is TGTGCCAGTAGAGATAGACAGAGCCAAGAGACCCAGTACTTC.

This clone was picked up one time. The V gene is TRBV7-8, the J gene TRBJ2-7; D call uncertain. The CDR3 covers 13 residues. V shed 1 base and J shed 2 bases, with 6 bases lying between them. Germline V CDR1 and CDR2: SGHVS, FQNEAQ. This CDR3 is CASSLGGTYEQYF. DNA for the CDR3: TGTGCCAGCAGCTTAGGGGGTACCTACGAGCAGTACTTC.

This rearrangement joins TRBV7-8 to TRBJ2-6; D is ambiguous. Germline-derived CDR1 and CDR2 are SGHVS and FQNEAQ. V was clipped by 4 bases and J by 0 bases, with 13 bases between them. The CDR3 contains 17 residues. The CDR3 sequence: CASSSRGVRSGANVLTF. The CDR3 nucleotides read TGTGCCAGCAGCTCCCGCGGAGTCCGCTCTGGGGCCAACGTCCTGACTTTC.

The genes are TRBV18 and TRBJ1-1; D not certain. Trimming cost V 4 bases and J 0 bases, with 12 bases left between them. CDR3 length: 15 residues. The V gene's germline CDR1 is KGHSH and CDR2 LQKENI. DNA of the CDR3: TGTGCCAGCTCACTAGGCTCCACTCTGAACACTGAAGCTTTCTTT. Residues: CASSLGSTLNTEAFF.

This sequence joins TRBV4-1 and TRBJ2-2, with 10 bases matching TRBD1. The germline V gene has CDR1 MGHRA and CDR2 YSYEKL. J gave up 0 bases and V 0 bases, and 7 bases lay outside the gene matches. This CDR3 is built from 19 residues. In nucleotides, the CDR3 is TGCGCCAGCAGCCAAGATCGACAGGGGGCAGCCGCGAACACCGGGGAGCTGTTTTTT. Its protein is CASSQDRQGAAANTGELFF.

The chain is built from TRBV6-1 and TRBJ1-2; possibly TRBD1 for D (6 bases). Looked up from germline, CDR1 is MNHNS and CDR2 is SASEGT. This CDR3 is built from 17 residues. V gave up 2 bases and J gave up 1 base, with 17 bases separating them. The CDR3 here is CASSEQGNGPDNYGYTF. The CDR3 DNA reads as TGTGCCAGCAGTGAACAGGGGAATGGCCCAGATAACTATGGCTACACCTTC.

The chain has TRBV10-2 and TRBJ2-2; D is unresolved. The length of the CDR3 is 13 residues. The ends were cut back, 8 bases at V and 1 base at J, with 8 bases in the middle. The germline V gene has CDR1 WSHSY and CDR2 SAAADI. DNA for the CDR3: TGCGCCAGCTTCACGGGGAACACCGGGGAGCTGTTTTTT. Its translation is CASFTGNTGELFF.

As for this clone: Germline is not matched at one junction end, which may reflect a read error. The rearrangement joins TRBV25-1 to TRBJ2-1; no clear D. This CDR3 is built from 14 residues. Germline values: CDR1 MGHDK, CDR2 SYGVNS. CDR3: CASGDSRFYNEQFF. The CDR3 DNA reads as TGTGCCAGCGGTGACTCCCGCTTTTACAATGAGCAGTTCTTC. Based on the CDR3 plus reference TRBV25-1 and TRBJ2-1, the full variable domain is EADIYQTPRYLVIGTGKKITLECSQTMGHDKMYWYQQDPGMELHLIHYSYGVNSTEKGDLSSESTVSRIRTEHFPLTLESARPSHTSQYLCASGDSRFYNEQFFGPGTRLTVL.

The V and J genes are TRBV6-5 and TRBJ2-5; D gene uncertain. The CDR3 length is 15 residues. The V gene's germline CDR1 is MNHEY and CDR2 SVGAGI. Trimming removed 5 bases from V and 5 bases from J, with 18 bases in between. The CDR3 reads CASSAEPWERETQYF. The CDR3, as DNA: TGTGCCAGCAGTGCAGAGCCATGGGAACGGGAGACCCAGTACTTC.

Comment on this clone: The same CDR3 is also encoded by other DNA sequences in this sample. V usage is TRBV6-5 and J usage is TRBJ2-1; perhaps TRBD2 as D (6 bases). V shed 4 bases and J shed 10 bases, with 8 bases lying between them. CDR3 length equals 11 residues. From germline, CDR1 is MNHEY and CDR2 SVGAGI. The CDR3 loop is CASSSRGEQFF. CDR3 bases: TGTGCCAGCAGTTCTCGGGGGGAGCAGTTCTTC.

V is TRBV5-1 and J is TRBJ2-2, with D hard to call. Trimming removed 0 bases from V and 11 bases from J, with 14 bases in between. Looked up from germline, CDR1 is SGHRS and CDR2 is YFSETQ. The CDR3 length is 14 residues. The DNA for the CDR3 is TGCGCCAGCAGCTTGGGCGGCAGCTCGGTCGAGCTGTTTTTT. It translates to CASSLGGSSVELFF.

The chain recombines TRBV9 with TRBJ2-7, with D perhaps TRBD2 (5 bases). The CDR3 spans 12 residues. Germline loops: CDR1 SGDLS, CDR2 YYNGEE. The ends were cut back, 4 bases at V and 7 bases at J, with 12 bases in the middle. In DNA, the CDR3 is TGTGCCAGCAGCACGCGGGCAGGAGAGCAGTACTTC. It is translated as CASSTRAGEQYF.

This chain connects TRBV19 to TRBJ1-5, with a tentative D call TRBD1 (6 bases). CDR3 length: 14 residues. Trimming pared 4 bases from V and 2 bases from J, leaving 9 bases between. CDR1 and CDR2 from the germline V gene are LNHDA and SQIVND (reference sequence). The CDR3 DNA follows: TGTGCCAGTAGTACCGAGGGGGGCAATCAGCCCCAGCATTTT. Translating gives CASSTEGGNQPQHF.